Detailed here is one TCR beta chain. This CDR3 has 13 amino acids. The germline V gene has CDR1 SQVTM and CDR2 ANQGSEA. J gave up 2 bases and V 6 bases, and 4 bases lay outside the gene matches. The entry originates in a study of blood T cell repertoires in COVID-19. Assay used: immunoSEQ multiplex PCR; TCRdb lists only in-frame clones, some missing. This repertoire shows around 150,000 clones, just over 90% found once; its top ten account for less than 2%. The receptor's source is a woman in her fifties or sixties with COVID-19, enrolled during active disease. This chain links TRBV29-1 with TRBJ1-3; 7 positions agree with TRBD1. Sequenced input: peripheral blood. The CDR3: CSVGTGAGNTIYF. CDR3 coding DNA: TGCAGCGTGGGAACAGGGGCTGGAAACACCATATATTTT.